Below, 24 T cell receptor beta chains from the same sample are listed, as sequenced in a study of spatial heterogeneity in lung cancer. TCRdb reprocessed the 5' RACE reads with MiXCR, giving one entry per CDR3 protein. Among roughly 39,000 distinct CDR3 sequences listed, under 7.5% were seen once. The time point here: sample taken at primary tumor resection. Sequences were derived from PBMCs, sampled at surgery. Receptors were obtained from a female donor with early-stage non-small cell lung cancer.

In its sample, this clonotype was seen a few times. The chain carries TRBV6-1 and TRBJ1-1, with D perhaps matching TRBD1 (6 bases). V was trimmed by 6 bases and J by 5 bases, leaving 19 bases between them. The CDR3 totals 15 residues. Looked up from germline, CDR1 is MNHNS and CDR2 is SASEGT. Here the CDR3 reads CASSPYTGFRTEAFF. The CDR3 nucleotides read TGTGCCAGCAGCCCTTATACAGGGTTTAGGACTGAAGCTTTCTTT.

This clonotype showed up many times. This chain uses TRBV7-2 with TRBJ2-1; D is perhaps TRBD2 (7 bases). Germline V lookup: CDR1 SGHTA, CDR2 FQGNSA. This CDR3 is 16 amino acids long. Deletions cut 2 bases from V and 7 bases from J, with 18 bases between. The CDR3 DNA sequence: TGTGCCAGCAGCTTAAGGGGGGGAGCCCTTACAAATGAGCAGTTCTTC. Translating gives CASSLRGGALTNEQFF.

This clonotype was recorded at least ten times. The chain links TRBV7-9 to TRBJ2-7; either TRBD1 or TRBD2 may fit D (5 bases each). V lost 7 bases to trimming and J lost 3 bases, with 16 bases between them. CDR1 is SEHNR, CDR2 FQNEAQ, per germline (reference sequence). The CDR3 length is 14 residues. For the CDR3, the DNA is TGTGCCAGCACCCCCCGGGGCAGAGACTACGAGCAGTACTTC. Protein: CASTPRGRDYEQYF.

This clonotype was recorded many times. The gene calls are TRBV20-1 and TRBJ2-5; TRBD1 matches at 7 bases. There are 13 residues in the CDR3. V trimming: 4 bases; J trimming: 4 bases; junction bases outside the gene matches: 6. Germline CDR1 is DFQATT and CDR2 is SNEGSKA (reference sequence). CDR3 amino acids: CSAKGTVGETQYF. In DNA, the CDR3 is TGCAGTGCTAAGGGGACAGTCGGAGAGACCCAGTACTTC.

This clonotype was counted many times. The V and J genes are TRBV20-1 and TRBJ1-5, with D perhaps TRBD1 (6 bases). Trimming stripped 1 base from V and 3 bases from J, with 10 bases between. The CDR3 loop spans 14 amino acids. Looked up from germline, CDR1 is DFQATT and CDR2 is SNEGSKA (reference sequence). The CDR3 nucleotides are TGCAGTGCTAGAGGCGGGGGCAACAATCAGCCCCAGCATTTT. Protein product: CSARGGGNNQPQHF.

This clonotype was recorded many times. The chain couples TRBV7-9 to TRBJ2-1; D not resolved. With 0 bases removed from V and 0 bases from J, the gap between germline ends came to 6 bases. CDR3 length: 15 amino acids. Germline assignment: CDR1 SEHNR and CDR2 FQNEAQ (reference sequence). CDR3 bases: TGTGCCAGCAGCTTAGCGGAGTCCTCCTACAATGAGCAGTTCTTC. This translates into CASSLAESSYNEQFF.

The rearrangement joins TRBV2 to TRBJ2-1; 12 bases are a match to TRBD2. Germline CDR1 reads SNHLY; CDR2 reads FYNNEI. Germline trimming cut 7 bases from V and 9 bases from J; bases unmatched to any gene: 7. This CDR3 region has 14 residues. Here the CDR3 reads CASTLAGGPFEQFF. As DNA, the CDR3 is TGTGCCAGCACCCTAGCGGGGGGGCCCTTTGAGCAGTTCTTC.

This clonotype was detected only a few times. The CDR3 loop reads CASRPQGQGGNGYTF. Written as DNA, the CDR3 is TGTGCCAGCAGGCCGCAGGGACAGGGAGGTAATGGCTACACCTTC. This chain joins TRBV6-1 and TRBJ1-2, with 9 bases fitting TRBD1. The CDR3 is 15 amino acids. Losses at the gene ends were 6 bases for V and 6 bases for J; bases not matched to a gene: 11. Germline CDR1 reads MNHNS; CDR2 reads SASEGT.

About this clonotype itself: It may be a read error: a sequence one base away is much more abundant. CDR3: CAGSVVSVNTEAFF. CDR3 DNA: TGTGCCGGCAGCGTAGTCTCGGTTAACACTGAAGCTTTCTTT. This chain joins TRBV9 and TRBJ1-1, with D uncertain. The germline V gene encodes CDR1 SGDLS and CDR2 YYNGEE. The CDR3 spans 14 residues.

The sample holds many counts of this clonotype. The DNA for the CDR3 is TGTGCCAGCAGTTTCCAAAGCCCATACAATGAGCAGTTCTTC. Residues: CASSFQSPYNEQFF. The gene calls are TRBV6-2 or TRBV6-3 and TRBJ2-1, with D unclear. Germline CDR1 and CDR2: MNHEY and SVGEGT. CDR3 length equals 14 residues. V lost 4 bases, J lost 4 bases, and 11 bases lay in between.

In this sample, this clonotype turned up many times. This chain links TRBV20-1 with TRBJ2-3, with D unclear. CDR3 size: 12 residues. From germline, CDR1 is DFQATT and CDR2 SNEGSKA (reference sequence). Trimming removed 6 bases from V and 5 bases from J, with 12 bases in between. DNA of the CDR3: TGCAGTGCCCCAACGCTGATAGATACGCAGTATTTT. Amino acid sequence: CSAPTLIDTQYF.

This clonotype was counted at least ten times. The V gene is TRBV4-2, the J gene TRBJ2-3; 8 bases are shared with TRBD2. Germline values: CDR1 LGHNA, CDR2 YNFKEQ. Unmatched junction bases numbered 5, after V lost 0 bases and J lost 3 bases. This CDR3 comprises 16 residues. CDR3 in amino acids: CASSQDFRLATDTQYF. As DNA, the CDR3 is TGTGCCAGCAGCCAAGATTTTAGACTAGCGACAGATACGCAGTATTTT.

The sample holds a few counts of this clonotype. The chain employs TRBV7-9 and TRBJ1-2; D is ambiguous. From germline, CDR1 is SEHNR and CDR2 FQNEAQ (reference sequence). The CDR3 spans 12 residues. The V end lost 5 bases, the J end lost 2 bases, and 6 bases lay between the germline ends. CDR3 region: CASSPANYGYTF. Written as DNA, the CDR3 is TGTGCCAGCAGCCCAGCCAACTATGGCTACACCTTC.

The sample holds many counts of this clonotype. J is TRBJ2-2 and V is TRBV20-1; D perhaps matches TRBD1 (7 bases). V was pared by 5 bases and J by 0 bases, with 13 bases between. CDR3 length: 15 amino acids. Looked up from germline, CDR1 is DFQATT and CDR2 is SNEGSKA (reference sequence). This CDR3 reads CSAPSRGANTGELFF. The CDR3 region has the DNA TGCAGTGCTCCGAGCAGGGGGGCGAACACCGGGGAGCTGTTTTTT.

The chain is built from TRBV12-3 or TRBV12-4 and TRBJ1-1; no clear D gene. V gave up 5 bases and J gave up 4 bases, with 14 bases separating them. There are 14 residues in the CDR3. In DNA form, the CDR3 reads TGTGCCAGCAGTCGCCGGACGGGGAGCACTGAAGCTTTCTTT. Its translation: CASSRRTGSTEAFF.

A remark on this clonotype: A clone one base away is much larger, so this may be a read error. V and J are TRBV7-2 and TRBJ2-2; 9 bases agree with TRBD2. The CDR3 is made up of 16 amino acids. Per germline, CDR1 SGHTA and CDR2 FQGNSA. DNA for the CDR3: TGTGCCAGCAGCTTAAGGCTAGCGGGGAGCACCGGGGAGCTGTATTTT. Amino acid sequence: CASSLRLAGSTGELYF.

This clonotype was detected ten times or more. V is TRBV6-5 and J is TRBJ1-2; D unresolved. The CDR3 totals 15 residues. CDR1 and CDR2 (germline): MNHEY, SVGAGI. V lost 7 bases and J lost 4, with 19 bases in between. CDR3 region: CASTLTGEQFYGYTF. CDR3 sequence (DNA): TGTGCCAGCACTCTTACGGGAGAACAGTTCTATGGCTACACCTTC.

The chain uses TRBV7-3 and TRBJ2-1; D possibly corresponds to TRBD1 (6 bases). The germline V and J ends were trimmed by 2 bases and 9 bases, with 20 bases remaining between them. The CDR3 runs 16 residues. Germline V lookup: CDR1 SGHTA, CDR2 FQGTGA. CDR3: CASSLGLVGGRSEQFF. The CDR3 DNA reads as TGTGCCAGCAGCTTAGGGCTTGTAGGGGGACGGAGTGAGCAGTTCTTC.

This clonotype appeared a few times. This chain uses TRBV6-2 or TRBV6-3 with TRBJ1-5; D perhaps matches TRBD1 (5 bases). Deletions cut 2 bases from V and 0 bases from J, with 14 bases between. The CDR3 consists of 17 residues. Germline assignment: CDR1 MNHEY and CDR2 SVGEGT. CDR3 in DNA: TGTGCCAGCAGTTACCACGGGGCCCGGACTAGCAATCAGCCCCAGCATTTT. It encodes CASSYHGARTSNQPQHF.

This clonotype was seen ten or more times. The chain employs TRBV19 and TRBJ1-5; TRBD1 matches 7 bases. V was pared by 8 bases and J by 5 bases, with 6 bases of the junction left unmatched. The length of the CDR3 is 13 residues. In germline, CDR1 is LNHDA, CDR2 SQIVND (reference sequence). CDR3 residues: CASARQGDQPQHF. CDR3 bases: TGTGCCAGTGCGCGACAGGGCGATCAGCCCCAGCATTTT.

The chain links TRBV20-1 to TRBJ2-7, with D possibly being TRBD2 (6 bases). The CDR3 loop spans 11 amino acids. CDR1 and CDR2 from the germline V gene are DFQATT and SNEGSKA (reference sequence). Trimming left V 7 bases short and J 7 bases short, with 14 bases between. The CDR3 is CSGQIAVEQYF. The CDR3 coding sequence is TGCAGTGGCCAAATAGCGGTTGAGCAGTACTTC.

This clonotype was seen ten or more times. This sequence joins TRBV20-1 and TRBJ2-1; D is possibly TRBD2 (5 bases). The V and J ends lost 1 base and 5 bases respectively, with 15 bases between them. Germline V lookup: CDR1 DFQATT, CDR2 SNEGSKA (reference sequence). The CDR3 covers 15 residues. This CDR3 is CSARVRGSSNNEQFF. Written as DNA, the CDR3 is TGCAGTGCTAGAGTCAGAGGTTCTAGCAACAATGAGCAGTTCTTC.

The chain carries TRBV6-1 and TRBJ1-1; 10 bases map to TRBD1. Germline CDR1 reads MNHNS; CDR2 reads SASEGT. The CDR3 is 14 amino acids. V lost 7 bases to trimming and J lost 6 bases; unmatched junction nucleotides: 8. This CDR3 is CASKIGDRGPEAFF. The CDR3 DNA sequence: TGTGCCAGCAAGATCGGAGACAGGGGGCCTGAAGCTTTCTTT.

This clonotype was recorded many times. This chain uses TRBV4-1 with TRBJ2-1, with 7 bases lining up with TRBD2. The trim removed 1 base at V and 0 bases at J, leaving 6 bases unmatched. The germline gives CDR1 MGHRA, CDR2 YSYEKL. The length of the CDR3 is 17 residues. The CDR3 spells CASSQVPAGSSYNEQFF. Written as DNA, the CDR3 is TGCGCCAGCAGCCAAGTTCCAGCGGGGAGCTCCTACAATGAGCAGTTCTTC.